This T cell receptor (beta chain) was identified in a study of cytomegalovirus exposure and HLA in healthy donors. Whole-study results and caveats: For most TCR sequences rarity was the rule, although some public TCRs occurred in many donors.

This CDR3 comprises 15 residues. The V gene's germline CDR1 is LNHDA and CDR2 SQIVND (reference sequence). On this clone: Its specificity is unknown. At one boundary the junction diverges from the germline segment, which might be a read error. Other DNA sequences of this sample code for an identical CDR3.

The primer mix had 60 Vbeta and 13 Jbeta primers. Profiled with immunoSEQ multiplex PCR; TCRdb holds only in-frame clones, not every one. Of fewer than 200,000 clones listed, roughly 80% were seen once; the top ten hold 0.65% to 0.75%. The rearrangement uses TRBV19 and TRBJ1-5; tentative D call: TRBD1 (5 bases). Sequencing was performed on PBMCs. The receptor comes from a boy aged 5-17 years in good health and CMV-seronegative. The DNA for the CDR3 is TGTGCCAGTAGTATTACCTGGCAGGGATTTCAGCCCCAACATTTT. Protein: CASSITWQGFQPQHF.